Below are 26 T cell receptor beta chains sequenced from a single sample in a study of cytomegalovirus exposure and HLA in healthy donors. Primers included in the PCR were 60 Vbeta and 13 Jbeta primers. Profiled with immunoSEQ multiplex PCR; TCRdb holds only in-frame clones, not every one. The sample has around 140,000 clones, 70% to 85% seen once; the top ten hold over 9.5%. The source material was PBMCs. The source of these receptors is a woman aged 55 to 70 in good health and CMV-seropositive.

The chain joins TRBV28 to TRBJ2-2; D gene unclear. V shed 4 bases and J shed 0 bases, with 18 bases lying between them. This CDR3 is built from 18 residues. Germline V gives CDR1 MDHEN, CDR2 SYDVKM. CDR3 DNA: TGTGCCAGCAGTTCCTCTTTGCTCAATCAGGCGAACACCGGGGAGCTGTTTTTT. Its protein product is CASSSSLLNQANTGELFF. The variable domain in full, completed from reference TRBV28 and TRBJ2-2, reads DVKVTQSSRYLVKRTGEKVFLECVQDMDHENMFWYRQDPGLGLRLIYFSYDVKMKEKGDIPEGYSVSREKKERFSLILESASTNQTSMYLCASSSSLLNQANTGELFFGEGSRLTVL.

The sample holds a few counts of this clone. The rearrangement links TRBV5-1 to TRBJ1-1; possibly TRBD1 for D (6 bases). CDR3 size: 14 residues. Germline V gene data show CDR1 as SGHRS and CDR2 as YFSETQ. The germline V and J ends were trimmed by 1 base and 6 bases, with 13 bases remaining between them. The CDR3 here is CASSLTGTTPEAFF. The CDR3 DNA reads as TGCGCCAGCAGCTTGACAGGGACCACCCCTGAAGCTTTCTTT.

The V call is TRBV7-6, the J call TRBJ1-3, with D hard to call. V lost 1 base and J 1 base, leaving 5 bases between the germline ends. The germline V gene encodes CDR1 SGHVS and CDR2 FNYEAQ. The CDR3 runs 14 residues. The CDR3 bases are TGTGCCAGCAGCTTAGACGGTTCTGGAAACACCATATATTTT. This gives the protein CASSLDGSGNTIYF.

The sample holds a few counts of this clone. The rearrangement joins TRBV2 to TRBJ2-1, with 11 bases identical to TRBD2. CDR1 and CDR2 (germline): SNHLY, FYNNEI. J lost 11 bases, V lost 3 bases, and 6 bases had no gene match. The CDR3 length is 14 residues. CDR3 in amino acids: CASSEGASGRKQFF. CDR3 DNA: TGTGCCAGCAGTGAGGGGGCTAGCGGGAGGAAGCAGTTCTTC.

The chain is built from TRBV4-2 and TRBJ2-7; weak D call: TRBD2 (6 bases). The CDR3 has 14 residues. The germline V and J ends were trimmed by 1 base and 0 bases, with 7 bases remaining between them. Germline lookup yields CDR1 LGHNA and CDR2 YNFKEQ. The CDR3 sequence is CASSQVADSYEQYF. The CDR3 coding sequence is TGTGCCAGCAGCCAAGTAGCGGACTCCTACGAGCAGTACTTC.

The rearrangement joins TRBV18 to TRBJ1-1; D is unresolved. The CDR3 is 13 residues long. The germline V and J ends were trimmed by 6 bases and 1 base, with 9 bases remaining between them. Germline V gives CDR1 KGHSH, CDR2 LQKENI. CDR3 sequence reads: CASSDRENTEAFF. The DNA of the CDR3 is TGTGCCAGCTCTGATCGGGAGAACACTGAAGCTTTCTTT. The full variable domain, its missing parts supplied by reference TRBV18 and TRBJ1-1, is NAGVMQNPRHLVRRRGQEARLRCSPMKGHSHVYWYRQLPEEGLKFMVYLQKENIIDESGMPKERFSAEFPKEGPSILRIQQVVRGDSAAYFCASSDRENTEAFFGQGTRLTVV.

The CDR3 DNA follows: TGTGCCTGGAGTGAAACAATGAACACCGGGGAGCTGTTTTTT. Amino acid sequence: CAWSETMNTGELFF. V usage is TRBV30 and J usage is TRBJ2-2; D unclear. This CDR3 spans 14 amino acids. Trimming took off 1 base at V and 1 base at J, with 7 bases between the two ends. Germline V gene data show CDR1 as GTSNPN and CDR2 as SVGIG (reference sequence).

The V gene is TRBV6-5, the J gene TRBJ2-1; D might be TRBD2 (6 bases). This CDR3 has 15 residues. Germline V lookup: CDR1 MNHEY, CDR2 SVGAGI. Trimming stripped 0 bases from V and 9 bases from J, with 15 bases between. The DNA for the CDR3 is TGTGCCAGCAGTTACTCGACGGGGGATGGTGGTGAGCAGTTCTTC. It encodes CASSYSTGDGGEQFF.

The DNA of the CDR3 is TGTGCCAGCAGCGGGTGGGGCAATCAGCCCCAGCATTTT. Protein: CASSGWGNQPQHF. The rearrangement joins TRBV27 to TRBJ1-5, with unresolved D. V lost 6 bases and J 2 bases, leaving 8 bases between the germline ends. Germline CDR1 is MNHEY and CDR2 is SMNVEV (reference sequence). CDR3 length equals 13 residues.

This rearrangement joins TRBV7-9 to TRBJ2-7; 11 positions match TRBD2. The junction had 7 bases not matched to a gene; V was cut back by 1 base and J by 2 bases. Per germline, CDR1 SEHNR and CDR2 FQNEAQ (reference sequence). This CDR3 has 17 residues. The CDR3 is CASSLGQLAGGAYEQYF. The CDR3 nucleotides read TGTGCCAGCAGCTTAGGACAGCTAGCGGGAGGCGCCTACGAGCAGTACTTC.

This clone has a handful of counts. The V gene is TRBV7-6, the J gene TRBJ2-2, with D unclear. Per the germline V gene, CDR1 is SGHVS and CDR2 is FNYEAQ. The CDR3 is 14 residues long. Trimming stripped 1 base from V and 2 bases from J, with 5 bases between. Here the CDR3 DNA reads TGTGCCAGCAGCTTAGTCAGAAACACCGGGGAGCTGTTTTTT. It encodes CASSLVRNTGELFF.

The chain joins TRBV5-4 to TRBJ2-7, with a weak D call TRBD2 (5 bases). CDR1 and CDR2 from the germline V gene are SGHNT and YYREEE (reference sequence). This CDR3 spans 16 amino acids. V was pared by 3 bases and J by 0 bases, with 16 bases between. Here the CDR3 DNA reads TGTGCCAGCAGCTCACTTGGGCGGAGGAGCTCCTACGAGCAGTACTTC. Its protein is CASSSLGRRSSYEQYF.

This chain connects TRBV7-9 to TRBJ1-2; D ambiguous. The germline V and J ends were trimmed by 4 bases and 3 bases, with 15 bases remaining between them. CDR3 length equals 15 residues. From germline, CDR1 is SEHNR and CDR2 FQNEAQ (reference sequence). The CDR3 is CASSSGGFGHYGYTF. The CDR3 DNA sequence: TGTGCCAGCAGCTCAGGCGGGTTCGGGCACTATGGCTACACCTTC.

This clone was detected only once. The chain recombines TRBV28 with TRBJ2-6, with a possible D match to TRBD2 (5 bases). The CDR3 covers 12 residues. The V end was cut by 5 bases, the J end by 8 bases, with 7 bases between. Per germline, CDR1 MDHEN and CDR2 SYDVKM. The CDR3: CASSTGTNVLTF. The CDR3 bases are TGTGCCAGCAGTACCGGGACCAACGTCCTGACTTTC.

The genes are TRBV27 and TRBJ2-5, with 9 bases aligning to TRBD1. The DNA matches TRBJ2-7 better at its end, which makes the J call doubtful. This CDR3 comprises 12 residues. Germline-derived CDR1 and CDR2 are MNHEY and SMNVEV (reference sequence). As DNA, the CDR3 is TGTGCCAGCAGACAGGGGGCTTACGAGCAGTACTTC. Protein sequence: CASRQGAYEQYF.

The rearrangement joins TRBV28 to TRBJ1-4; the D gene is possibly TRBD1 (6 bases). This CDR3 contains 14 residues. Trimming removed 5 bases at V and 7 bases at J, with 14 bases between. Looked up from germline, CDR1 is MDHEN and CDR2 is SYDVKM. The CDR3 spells CASSTGLRAEKLFF. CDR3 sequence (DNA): TGTGCCAGCAGTACAGGGCTCCGGGCTGAAAAACTGTTTTTT.

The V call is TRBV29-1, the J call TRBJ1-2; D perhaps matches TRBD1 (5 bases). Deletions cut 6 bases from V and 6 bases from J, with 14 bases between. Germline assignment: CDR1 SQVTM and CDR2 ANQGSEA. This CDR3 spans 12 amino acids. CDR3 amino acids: CSVGGLRNGYTF. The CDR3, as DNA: TGCAGCGTGGGGGGTCTAAGGAATGGCTACACCTTC.

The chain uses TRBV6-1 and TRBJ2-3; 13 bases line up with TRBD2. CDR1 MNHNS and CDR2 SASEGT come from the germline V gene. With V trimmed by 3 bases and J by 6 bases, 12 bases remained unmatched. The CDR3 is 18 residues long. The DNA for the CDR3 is TGTGCCAGCAGTGAGAGGCCCTTACTAGCGGGAGGGCCCGATACGCAGTATTTT. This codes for CASSERPLLAGGPDTQYF.

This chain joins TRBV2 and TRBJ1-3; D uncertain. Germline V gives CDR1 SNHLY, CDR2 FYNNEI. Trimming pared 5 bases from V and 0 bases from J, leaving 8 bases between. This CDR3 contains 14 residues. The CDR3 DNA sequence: TGTGCCAGCAGTACCCTGAGCTCTGGAAACACCATATATTTT. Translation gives CASSTLSSGNTIYF.

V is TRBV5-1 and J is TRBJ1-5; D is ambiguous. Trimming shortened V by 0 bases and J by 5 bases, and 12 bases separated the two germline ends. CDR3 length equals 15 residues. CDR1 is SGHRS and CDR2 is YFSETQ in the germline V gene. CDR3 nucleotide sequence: TGCGCCAGCAGCTTGGAGGGAGGGTTGTATCAGCCCCAGCATTTT. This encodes CASSLEGGLYQPQHF. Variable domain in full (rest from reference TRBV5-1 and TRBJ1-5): KAGVTQTPRYLIKTRGQQVTLSCSPISGHRSVSWYQQTPGQGLQFLFEYFSETQRNKGNFPGRFSGRQFSNSRSEMNVSTLELGDSALYLCASSLEGGLYQPQHFGDGTRLSIL.

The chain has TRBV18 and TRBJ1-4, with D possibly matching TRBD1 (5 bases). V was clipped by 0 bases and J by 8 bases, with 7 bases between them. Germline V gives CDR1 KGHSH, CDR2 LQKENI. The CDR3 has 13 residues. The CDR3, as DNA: TGTGCCAGCTCACCACCGGGGGGAGAAAAACTGTTTTTT. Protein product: CASSPPGGEKLFF.

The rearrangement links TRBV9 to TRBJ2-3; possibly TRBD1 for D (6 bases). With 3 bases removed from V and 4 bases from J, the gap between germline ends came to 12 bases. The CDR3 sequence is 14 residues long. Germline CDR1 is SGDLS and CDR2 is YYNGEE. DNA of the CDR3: TGTGCCAGCAGCGGCCGGCCAGGGGCAGATACGCAGTATTTT. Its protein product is CASSGRPGADTQYF.

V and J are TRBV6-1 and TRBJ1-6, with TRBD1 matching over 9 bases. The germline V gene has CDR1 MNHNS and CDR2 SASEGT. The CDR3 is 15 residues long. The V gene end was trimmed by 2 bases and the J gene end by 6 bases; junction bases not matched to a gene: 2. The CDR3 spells CASSEHRGRNSPLHF. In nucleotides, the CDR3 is TGTGCCAGCAGTGAACACAGGGGGCGTAATTCACCCCTCCACTTT.

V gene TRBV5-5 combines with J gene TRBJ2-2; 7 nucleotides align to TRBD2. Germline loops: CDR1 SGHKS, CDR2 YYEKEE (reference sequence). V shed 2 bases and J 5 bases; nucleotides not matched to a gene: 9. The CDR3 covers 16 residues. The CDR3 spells CASSFLGGRGTGELFF. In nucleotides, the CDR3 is TGTGCCAGCAGCTTTCTGGGCGGGAGAGGAACCGGGGAGCTGTTTTTT.

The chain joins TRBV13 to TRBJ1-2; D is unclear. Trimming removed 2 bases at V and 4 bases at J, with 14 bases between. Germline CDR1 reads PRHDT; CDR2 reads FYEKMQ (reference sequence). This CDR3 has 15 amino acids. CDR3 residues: CASSLRSAGAYGYTF. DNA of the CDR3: TGTGCCAGCAGCTTAAGATCTGCAGGCGCCTATGGCTACACCTTC.

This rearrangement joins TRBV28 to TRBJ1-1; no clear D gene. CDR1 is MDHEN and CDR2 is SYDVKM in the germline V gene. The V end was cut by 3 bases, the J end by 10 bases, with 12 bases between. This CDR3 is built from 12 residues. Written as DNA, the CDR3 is TGTGCCAGCAGTTTCTTCGAGGATCGAGCTTTCTTT. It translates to CASSFFEDRAFF.